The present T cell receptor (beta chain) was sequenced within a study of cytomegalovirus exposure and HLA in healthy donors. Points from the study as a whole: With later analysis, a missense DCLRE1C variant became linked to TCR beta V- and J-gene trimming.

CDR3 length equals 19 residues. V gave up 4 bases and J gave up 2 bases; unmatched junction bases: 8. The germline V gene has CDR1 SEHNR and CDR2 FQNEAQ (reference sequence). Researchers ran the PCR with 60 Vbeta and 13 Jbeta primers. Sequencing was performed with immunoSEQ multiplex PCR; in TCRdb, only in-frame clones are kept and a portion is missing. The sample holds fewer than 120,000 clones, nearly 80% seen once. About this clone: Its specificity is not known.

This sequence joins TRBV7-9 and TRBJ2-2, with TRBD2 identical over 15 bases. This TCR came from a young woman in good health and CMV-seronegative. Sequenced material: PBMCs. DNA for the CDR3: TGTGCCAGCAGCTATCCCAGGACTAGCGGGAGGGTAAACACCGGGGAGCTGTTTTTT. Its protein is CASSYPRTSGRVNTGELFF.